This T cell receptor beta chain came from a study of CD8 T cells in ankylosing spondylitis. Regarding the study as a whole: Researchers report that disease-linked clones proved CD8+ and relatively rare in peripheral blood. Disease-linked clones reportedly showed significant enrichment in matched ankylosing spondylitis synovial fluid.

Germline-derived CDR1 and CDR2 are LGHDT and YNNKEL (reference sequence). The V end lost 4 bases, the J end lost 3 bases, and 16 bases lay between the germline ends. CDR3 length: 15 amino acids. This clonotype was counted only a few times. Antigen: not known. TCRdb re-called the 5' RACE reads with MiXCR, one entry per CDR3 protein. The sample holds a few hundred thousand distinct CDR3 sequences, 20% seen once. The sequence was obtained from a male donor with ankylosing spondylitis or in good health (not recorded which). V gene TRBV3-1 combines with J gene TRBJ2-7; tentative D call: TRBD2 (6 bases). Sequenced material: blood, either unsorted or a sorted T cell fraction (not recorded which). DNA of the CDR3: TGTGCCAGCAGCCCCGGTGGTCTAGCGAGCTACGAGCAGTACGTC. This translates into CASSPGGLASYEQYV.